The 16 T cell receptor beta chains reported below all come from one sample, sequenced in a study of blood T cell repertoires in COVID-19. Here immunoSEQ multiplex PCR was the method, and the copy in TCRdb shows in-frame clones only, minus some. The sample has a few hundred thousand clones, approximately 83% seen once. What was sequenced was PBMCs or T cells enriched from blood (not recorded which). Receptors originate from a man over 45 who had recovered from COVID-19.

The rearrangement joins TRBV7-9 to TRBJ2-1; D not certain. Germline V lookup: CDR1 SEHNR, CDR2 FQNEAQ (reference sequence). V lost 5 bases and J 5 bases, leaving 19 bases between the germline ends. The CDR3 totals 16 residues. For the CDR3, the DNA is TGTGCCAGCAGCCCCCTAGTGGTAGATGCTAACAATGAGCAGTTCTTC. It translates to CASSPLVVDANNEQFF. The variable domain in full, with the rest retrieved from reference TRBV7-9 and TRBJ2-1, is DTGVSQNPRHKITKRGQNVTFRCDPISEHNRLYWYRQTLGQGPEFLTYFQNEAQLEKSRLLSDRFSAERPKGSFSTLEIQRTEQGDSAMYLCASSPLVVDANNEQFFGPGTRLTVL.

The chain recombines TRBV2 with TRBJ2-6, with TRBD1 matching 12 bases. Germline CDR1 reads SNHLY; CDR2 reads FYNNEI. The CDR3 has 16 residues. V was pared by 6 bases and J by 3 bases, with 3 bases of the junction left unmatched. The CDR3 region has the DNA TGTGCCAGCAGCCGGGACAGGGGGCTTGGGGCCAACGTCCTGACTTTC. It is translated as CASSRDRGLGANVLTF.

In this sample, this clone turned up a few times. The V and J genes are TRBV7-9 and TRBJ1-1, with no clear D. The CDR3 is made up of 14 amino acids. V lost 3 bases, J lost 2 bases, and 10 bases lay in between. CDR1 and CDR2 (germline): SEHNR, FQNEAQ (reference sequence). CDR3 DNA sequence: TGTGCCAGCAGCTTTGGTAACAGTAACACTGAAGCTTTCTTT. Protein product: CASSFGNSNTEAFF.

The sample holds one count of this clone. The chain combines TRBV11-2 with TRBJ2-2, with TRBD1 matching over 8 bases. CDR3 length: 16 residues. CDR1 and CDR2 from the germline V gene are SGHAT and FQNNGV. After removal of 3 bases from V and 0 bases from J, the junction contained 3 bases not matched to a gene. CDR3 sequence reads: CASSFLRGPNTGELFF. The CDR3 DNA follows: TGTGCCAGCAGCTTTCTCAGGGGGCCGAACACCGGGGAGCTGTTTTTT.

The chain is built from TRBV4-1 and TRBJ1-6; D not certain. CDR3 length: 14 residues. Germline V lookup: CDR1 MGHRA, CDR2 YSYEKL. V lost 0 bases and J 8 bases, leaving 8 bases between the germline ends. This CDR3 is CASSQDTGYSPLHF. CDR3 nucleotide sequence: TGCGCCAGCAGCCAAGATACGGGTTATTCACCCCTCCACTTT.

Of note for this clone: At one of its ends the junction is not consistent with the germline gene, which may arise from a read error. In DNA form, the CDR3 reads TGTGCCAGTAGTAAAGAAAAGGTGACAATAGTCTTC. The encoded protein is CASSKEKVTIVF. The rearrangement uses TRBV19 and TRBJ2-1, with D uncertain. This CDR3 has 12 residues. CDR1 and CDR2 (germline): LNHDA, SQIVND (reference sequence). Complete variable domain (other parts from reference TRBV19 and TRBJ2-1): DGGITQSPKYLFRKEGQNVTLSCEQNLNHDAMYWYRQDPGQGLRLIYYSQIVNDFQKGDIAEGYSVSREKKESFPLTVTSAQKNPTAFYLCASSKEKVTIVFGPGTRLTVL.

This clone was counted between two and nine times. The genes are TRBV7-9 and TRBJ1-4; weak D call: TRBD1 (5 bases). Germline CDR1 reads SEHNR; CDR2 reads FQNEAQ (reference sequence). The CDR3 consists of 14 residues. The V gene lost 1 base and the J gene lost 4 bases, with 7 bases spanning the gap. The DNA of the CDR3 is TGTGCCAGCAGCTTAGGGGGCGTTAATGAAAAACTGTTTTTT. Protein sequence: CASSLGGVNEKLFF.

The rearrangement uses TRBV19 and TRBJ1-2; maybe TRBD1 (5 bases). Deletions cut 5 bases from V and 5 bases from J, with 15 bases between. There are 14 residues in the CDR3. Per the germline V gene, CDR1 is LNHDA and CDR2 is SQIVND (reference sequence). The CDR3 DNA sequence: TGTGCCAGTAGTCTACAGGCGGCCGGATATGGCTACACCTTC. Its translation is CASSLQAAGYGYTF. Combining the CDR3 with reference TRBV19 and TRBJ1-2 gives the whole variable domain DGGITQSPKYLFRKEGQNVTLSCEQNLNHDAMYWYRQDPGQGLRLIYYSQIVNDFQKGDIAEGYSVSREKKESFPLTVTSAQKNPTAFYLCASSLQAAGYGYTFGSGTRLTVV.

This clone is a singleton in its sample. The chain joins TRBV5-1 to TRBJ1-6; TRBD1 is a possible D gene (6 bases). Deletions cut 0 bases from V and 5 bases from J, with 12 bases between. CDR3 length: 16 amino acids. CDR1 and CDR2 from the germline V gene are SGHRS and YFSETQ. In nucleotides, the CDR3 is TGCGCCAGCAGCTTGGCATCACAGGGTGATAATTCACCCCTCCACTTT. Residues: CASSLASQGDNSPLHF.

This clone was detected only once. CDR3 loop: CASSVGQDTEAFF. CDR3 nucleotides: TGTGCCAGCAGCGTAGGGCAGGACACTGAAGCTTTCTTT. The V and J genes are TRBV9 and TRBJ1-1; D ambiguous. Per the germline V gene, CDR1 is SGDLS and CDR2 is YYNGEE. Between the trimmed V and J ends, which lost 0 bases and 3 bases, there was a span of 6 bases. The CDR3 sequence is 13 residues long.

The chain is built from TRBV5-1 and TRBJ2-7, with a tentative D call TRBD1 (5 bases). Germline CDR1 SGHRS, CDR2 YFSETQ. Deletions cut 3 bases from V and 1 base from J, with 11 bases between. The CDR3 extends over 14 amino acids. The CDR3 reads CASSSGIESYEQYF. CDR3 coding DNA: TGCGCCAGCAGCTCAGGGATTGAGTCCTACGAGCAGTACTTC.

V is TRBV19 and J is TRBJ2-6; weak D call: TRBD2 (5 bases). V dropped 5 bases and J dropped 1 base, with 9 bases sitting between them. From germline, CDR1 is LNHDA and CDR2 SQIVND (reference sequence). The CDR3 has 15 residues. The CDR3 DNA reads TGTGCCAGTAGTGACACGGGATCTGGGGCCAACGTCCTGACTTTC. Protein: CASSDTGSGANVLTF.

This chain connects TRBV6-4 to TRBJ2-2; TRBD1 matches at 8 bases. J gave up 5 bases and V 11 bases, and 16 bases lay outside the gene matches. The germline CDR1 and CDR2 sequences are MRHNA and SNTAGT. This CDR3 is built from 16 residues. This CDR3 reads CAGAFYGQGVTGELFF. The DNA of the CDR3 is TGTGCCGGAGCCTTTTATGGACAGGGAGTGACCGGGGAGCTGTTTTTT.

The chain recombines TRBV27 with TRBJ2-3; TRBD2 matches at 12 bases. The CDR3 spans 17 residues. Trimming at V came to 0 bases and at J to 4 bases, leaving 5 bases not matched to a gene. The germline gives CDR1 MNHEY, CDR2 SMNVEV (reference sequence). The CDR3 protein is CASSLSLGLAGPDTQYF. CDR3 coding DNA: TGTGCCAGCAGTTTATCGTTGGGACTAGCGGGCCCAGATACGCAGTATTTT.

This chain uses TRBV28 with TRBJ2-7; 8 nucleotides agree with TRBD2. V was pared by 10 bases and J by 2 bases, with 7 bases of the junction left unmatched. There are 13 residues in the CDR3. Germline assignment: CDR1 MDHEN and CDR2 SYDVKM. CDR3 in DNA: TGTGCCACCCGAGCGGGAGTCCCCTACGAGCAGTACTTC. Its protein is CATRAGVPYEQYF.

The CDR3 DNA is TGTGCCACTGTCCGGGACAGACCCTACGAGCAGTACTTC. Encoded protein: CATVRDRPYEQYF. V and J are TRBV28 and TRBJ2-7; 7 bases are a match to TRBD1. This CDR3 contains 13 residues. V shed 10 bases, J shed 2 bases, and the junction held 8 bases outside the gene matches. The germline V gene encodes CDR1 MDHEN and CDR2 SYDVKM.